Listed here are 23 T cell receptor beta chains from one sample, sequenced in a study of blood T cell repertoires in COVID-19. Produced via immunoSEQ multiplex PCR; TCRdb's table is partial and in-frame only. The repertoire includes more than 150,000 clones, around 86% of them detected once, and around 8.2% sits in the top ten. The sequencing input was peripheral blood. All receptors come from a man in his sixties with acute or convalescent COVID-19.

This clone was seen a few times. J is TRBJ2-7 and V is TRBV29-1; 11 nucleotides match TRBD2. Trimming took 6 bases from V and 7 from J; bases not matched to a gene: 11. CDR1 is SQVTM and CDR2 is ANQGSEA in the germline V gene. CDR3 length equals 14 residues. The DNA for the CDR3 is TGCAGCGTGGTCCTAGCGGGAGGATATTGGGAGCAGTACTTC. Translation gives CSVVLAGGYWEQYF.

CDR3 region: CASSISGRTDYGYTF. In DNA form, the CDR3 reads TGTGCCAGCTCAATATCTGGACGGACTGACTATGGCTACACCTTC. The chain is built from TRBV18 and TRBJ1-2; D ambiguous. Trimming cost V 5 bases and J 3 bases, with 16 bases left between them. Germline values: CDR1 KGHSH, CDR2 LQKENI. The CDR3 spans 15 residues.

CDR3 DNA sequence: TGTGCCTGGAGTCGGCCCGGGACAGGGAATGAAAAACTGTTTTTT. Protein product: CAWSRPGTGNEKLFF. The V call is TRBV30, the J call TRBJ1-4, with 9 positions matching TRBD1. The germline CDR1 and CDR2 sequences are GTSNPN and SVGIG (reference sequence). V trimming: 2 bases; J trimming: 5 bases; junction bases outside the gene matches: 6. CDR3 length: 15 amino acids.

This CDR3 reads CAWNRVSNQPQHF. DNA of the CDR3: TGTGCCTGGAACAGGGTCAGCAATCAGCCCCAGCATTTT. This chain connects TRBV30 to TRBJ1-5; possibly TRBD1 for D (6 bases). Germline loops: CDR1 GTSNPN, CDR2 SVGIG (reference sequence). The CDR3 runs 13 residues. V was trimmed by 4 bases and J by 1 base, leaving 8 bases between them.

As DNA, the CDR3 is TGCGCCAGCAGCCCAGGCGAGAGGGGAGGATCACCCCTCCACTTT. It yields the protein CASSPGERGGSPLHF. The rearrangement links TRBV5-1 to TRBJ1-6, with a tentative D call TRBD1 (5 bases). The V and J ends lost 4 bases and 10 bases respectively, with 18 bases between them. Looked up from germline, CDR1 is SGHRS and CDR2 is YFSETQ. The CDR3 has 15 residues.

The J gene is TRBJ2-7, the V gene TRBV14, with D possibly being TRBD2 (5 bases). The CDR3 totals 14 residues. V shed 4 bases and J shed 6 bases, with 16 bases lying between them. Germline V gene lookup returns CDR1 SGHDN and CDR2 FVKESK. CDR3: CASSPPGGLAEQYF. The CDR3 bases are TGTGCCAGCAGCCCCCCGGGTGGACTTGCCGAGCAGTACTTC.

The V and J genes are TRBV5-1 and TRBJ1-4; the D is unclear. Deletions cut 4 bases from V and 12 bases from J, with 13 bases between. The CDR3 is 12 amino acids. CDR1 is SGHRS and CDR2 is YFSETQ in the germline V gene. In nucleotides, the CDR3 is TGCGCCAGCAGCGGAGCCGGGTGGGAACTGTTTTTT. This sequence encodes CASSGAGWELFF.

The chain carries TRBV2 and TRBJ2-2, with TRBD2 matching over 13 bases. The CDR3 is 15 residues long. Trimming at V came to 4 bases and at J to 4 bases, leaving 0 bases not matched to a gene. Germline CDR1 is SNHLY and CDR2 is FYNNEI. The CDR3 sequence is CASSGTSGSTGELFF. CDR3 sequence (DNA): TGTGCCAGCAGTGGGACTAGCGGGAGCACCGGGGAGCTGTTTTTT. Full variable domain (outside the CDR3, taken from reference TRBV2 and TRBJ2-2): EPEVTQTPSHQVTQMGQEVILRCVPISNHLYFYWYRQILGQKVEFLVSFYNNEISEKSEIFDDQFSVERPDGSNFTLKIRSTKLEDSAMYFCASSGTSGSTGELFFGEGSRLTVL.

The chain links TRBV2 to TRBJ2-5; D may be TRBD2 (5 bases). Trimming took off 9 bases at V and 5 bases at J, with 13 bases between the two ends. This CDR3 comprises 12 residues. CDR1 is SNHLY and CDR2 is FYNNEI in the germline V gene. The CDR3 loop is CARKGVKETQYF. CDR3 sequence (DNA): TGTGCCAGAAAGGGAGTTAAGGAGACCCAGTACTTC.

This clone was detected a few times. This chain joins TRBV6-5 and TRBJ1-2; TRBD1 matches at 9 bases. This CDR3 contains 14 residues. Per germline, CDR1 MNHEY and CDR2 SVGAGI. V was clipped by 5 bases and J by 5 bases; unmatched bases: 6. The CDR3 nucleotides are TGTGCCAGCAGTCCCCGGACAGGGGAATATGGCTACACCTTC. It is translated as CASSPRTGEYGYTF.

J is TRBJ2-5 and V is TRBV5-1; D not certain. CDR3 length equals 13 residues. Trimming pared 7 bases from V and 1 base from J, leaving 11 bases between. Germline V gene sequence: CDR1 SGHRS, CDR2 YFSETQ. CDR3 residues: CASGPPSQETQYF. The CDR3 bases are TGCGCCAGCGGCCCACCCAGCCAAGAGACCCAGTACTTC. Filled out from reference TRBV5-1 and TRBJ2-5, the complete variable domain reads KAGVTQTPRYLIKTRGQQVTLSCSPISGHRSVSWYQQTPGQGLQFLFEYFSETQRNKGNFPGRFSGRQFSNSRSEMNVSTLELGDSALYLCASGPPSQETQYFGPGTRLLVL.

This chain joins TRBV24-1 and TRBJ1-5; the D is unclear. This CDR3 region has 14 residues. The V end was cut by 1 base, the J end by 7 bases, with 10 bases between. The V gene's germline CDR1 is KGHDR and CDR2 SFDVKD. For the CDR3, the DNA is TGTGCCACCAGTGATTTAAGAGTGGAGCAGCCCCAGCATTTT. It encodes CATSDLRVEQPQHF.

This clone came up once. The rearrangement links TRBV19 to TRBJ2-1, with D perhaps matching TRBD2 (5 bases). The CDR3 sequence is 13 residues long. Trimming cost V 5 bases and J 6 bases, with 11 bases left between them. Germline loops: CDR1 LNHDA, CDR2 SQIVND (reference sequence). As DNA, the CDR3 is TGTGCCAGTAGTCCCTTCGAGGGCAATGAGCAGTTCTTC. Amino acids: CASSPFEGNEQFF.

This chain joins TRBV7-9 and TRBJ2-1, with TRBD2 as a possible D gene (6 bases). This CDR3 has 15 residues. Trimming stripped 4 bases from V and 2 bases from J, with 12 bases between. The germline gives CDR1 SEHNR, CDR2 FQNEAQ (reference sequence). Written as DNA, the CDR3 is TGTGCCAGCAGCTCGATAGCGGTCACCTACAATGAGCAGTTCTTC. As protein: CASSSIAVTYNEQFF.

This chain uses TRBV9 with TRBJ2-1; 9 bases agree with TRBD2. CDR1 and CDR2 (germline): SGDLS, YYNGEE. After removal of 4 bases from V and 7 bases from J, the junction contained 9 bases not matched to a gene. The CDR3 totals 15 residues. CDR3 bases: TGTGCCAGCAGCCCCGGTCGGCGGGAGGGGAATGAGCAGTTCTTC. Its protein product is CASSPGRREGNEQFF.

The chain employs TRBV27 and TRBJ2-7, with 11 bases matching TRBD2. The CDR3 has 14 residues. After removal of 8 bases from V and 7 bases from J, the junction contained 10 bases not matched to a gene. Germline V gene data show CDR1 as MNHEY and CDR2 as SMNVEV (reference sequence). The CDR3, as DNA: TGTGCCAGCGCTTTAGCGGGAGGGCGGGGAGAGCAGTACTTC. Translated, it gives CASALAGGRGEQYF.

The J gene is TRBJ1-1, the V gene TRBV6-1, with 9 bases aligning to TRBD1. Trimming took 1 base from V and 3 from J; bases not matched to a gene: 3. This CDR3 comprises 15 residues. Germline V lookup: CDR1 MNHNS, CDR2 SASEGT. The CDR3 region has the DNA TGTGCCAGCAGTGAAGACAGGGGGCGCGACACTGAAGCTTTCTTT. It codes for CASSEDRGRDTEAFF.

CDR3 coding DNA: TGTGCCAGCAGCCCACCGCCCCGACTAGCCCTAAACGGTGAGCAGTTCTTC. It yields the protein CASSPPPRLALNGEQFF. This chain joins TRBV7-9 and TRBJ2-1; 7 nucleotides align to TRBD2. The CDR3 covers 17 residues. Germline V lookup: CDR1 SEHNR, CDR2 FQNEAQ (reference sequence). V lost 5 bases and J lost 9; bases outside the gene matches: 19.

The CDR3 loop is CAIMGAGSNQPQHF. The CDR3 bases are TGTGCCATCATGGGGGCAGGGAGCAATCAGCCCCAGCATTTT. The J gene is TRBJ1-5, the V gene TRBV10-3; tentatively, D is TRBD1 (6 bases). Germline values: CDR1 ENHRY, CDR2 SYGVKD. With 7 bases removed from V and 1 base from J, the gap between germline ends came to 11 bases. The CDR3 sequence is 14 residues long.

The chain employs TRBV27 and TRBJ2-2; 8 bases agree with TRBD1. This CDR3 contains 14 residues. V trimming: 4 bases; J trimming: 10 bases; junction bases outside the gene matches: 8. Germline V gives CDR1 MNHEY, CDR2 SMNVEV (reference sequence). DNA of the CDR3: TGTGCCAGCAGTTCCCACAGGGGGTGGGAGGAGCTGTTTTTT. It yields the protein CASSSHRGWEELFF.

The rearrangement uses TRBV7-9 and TRBJ2-5; D possibly corresponds to TRBD2 (6 bases). The CDR3 is 14 amino acids. V was cut by 0 bases and J by 1 base, with 6 bases left in between. CDR1 SEHNR and CDR2 FQNEAQ come from the germline V gene (reference sequence). The CDR3, as DNA: TGTGCCAGCAGCTTAGCTAGCGGCCAAGAGACCCAGTACTTC. Translating gives CASSLASGQETQYF. The full variable domain, in which reference TRBV7-9 and TRBJ2-5 provide the parts outside the CDR3, is DTGVSQNPRHKITKRGQNVTFRCDPISEHNRLYWYRQTLGQGPEFLTYFQNEAQLEKSRLLSDRFSAERPKGSFSTLEIQRTEQGDSAMYLCASSLASGQETQYFGPGTRLLVL.

V gene TRBV2 combines with J gene TRBJ2-1; 11 bases map to TRBD2. The ends lost 3 bases at V and 10 bases at J; junction bases unmatched: 11. Germline CDR1 SNHLY, CDR2 FYNNEI. The CDR3 totals 16 residues. CDR3 loop: CASSELRLAGFTEQFF. CDR3 DNA: TGTGCCAGCAGTGAGCTCAGACTAGCGGGATTCACAGAGCAGTTCTTC. The full variable domain, its missing parts supplied by reference TRBV2 and TRBJ2-1, is EPEVTQTPSHQVTQMGQEVILRCVPISNHLYFYWYRQILGQKVEFLVSFYNNEISEKSEIFDDQFSVERPDGSNFTLKIRSTKLEDSAMYFCASSELRLAGFTEQFFGPGTRLTVL.

The rearrangement joins TRBV30 to TRBJ1-2, with 7 bases lining up with TRBD1. Germline V lookup: CDR1 GTSNPN, CDR2 SVGIG (reference sequence). This CDR3 comprises 13 residues. Trimming removed 2 bases from V and 4 bases from J; junction bases left unmatched: 4. CDR3 amino acids: CAWSSGQAYGYTF. CDR3 coding DNA: TGTGCCTGGAGTTCCGGACAGGCCTATGGCTACACCTTC.